The T cell receptor (beta chain) under discussion was sequenced for a study of cytomegalovirus exposure and HLA in healthy donors. Germline V lookup: CDR1 LNHNV, CDR2 YYDKDF (reference sequence). The CDR3 is made up of 14 amino acids. Trimming shortened V by 10 bases and J by 2 bases, and 16 bases separated the two germline ends. A multiplex PCR was run with 60 Vbeta primers and 13 Jbeta primers. Here immunoSEQ multiplex PCR was the method, and the copy in TCRdb shows in-frame clones only, minus some. Of around 160,000 clones in the sample, 80% were seen once. The chain recombines TRBV15 with TRBJ2-3; TRBD2 might be the D (6 bases). This TCR was recovered from a human donor in good health. Source material: PBMCs. CDR3 amino acids: CAIRDLRNTDTQYF. DNA of the CDR3: TGTGCCATTCGGGACTTGCGAAACACAGATACGCAGTATTTT.